This T cell receptor beta chain originates from a study of graft-versus-host responses after intestinal transplantation (dated by TCRdb to about 2021). Background on the whole study: The transplants that recipients got were multivisceral, liver-intestinal, or isolated intestinal. Every recipient was given anti-thymocyte globulin induction, then maintenance tacrolimus and steroids for around three years. Graft-versus-host and host-versus-graft alloreactive T cell clones were tracked in the graft, circulation and bone marrow after intestinal transplantation using bulk TCR-beta CDR3 sequencing. To identify alloreactive clones, pre-transplant mixed lymphocyte reaction products were sequenced and compared with unstimulated pre-transplant donor and recipient T cells. The cohort enrolled about two dozen intestinal transplant recipients, one of whom was a retransplant, and a few patients without pretransplant specimens were excluded. Donor T cell macrochimerism was defined as a peak of at least 4% donor T cells among recipient peripheral blood mononuclear cells. Rather than going through the commercial service, samples from three later patients were sequenced in-house on an Illumina MiSeq and processed with MiXCR. Overall study results and their limits: Early after transplant, peak levels of circulating GvH clones were associated with declines in HvG clones. GvH clones were detected in recipient bone marrow, and some appeared earlier in ileal mucosa or blood, consistent with an intestinal mucosal origin. The relatively low number and heterogeneity of intestinal transplant patients limited the conclusions. In patients with donor T cell macrochimerism, the allografts had high GvH to HvG T cell clonal ratios.

Notes on this clone: It has no known antigen specificity. No base qualities exist here, and no much larger clone lies one base off it.

Per the germline V gene, SGHVS is the CDR1 and FNYEAQ is the CDR2. The CDR3, cysteine through phenylalanine, is 19 amino acids long. Left in the record is the CDR3 DNA by itself, 57 bases read in frame from the first base. V was cut back by 0 bases and J by 0 bases, leaving a gap of 17 bases between them. Receptor amplification or capture employed the immunoSEQ multiplex PCR assay. For most patients, genomic DNA was isolated using the Qiagen DNeasy Blood and Tissue Kit and was shipped frozen to Adaptive Biotechnologies for TCR sequencing. Adaptive Biotechnologies carried out high-throughput TCR-beta CDR3 sequencing of genomic DNA for most patients. Per the original workflow: TCR sequencing data for approximately 19 patients were retrieved from Adaptive's ImmunoSEQ software; a few other patients were processed with MiXCR and VDJtools. To correct CD4 versus CD8 sorting errors, any sequence found in both subsets at a frequency ratio below 5:1 was removed. Because the origin of CDR3 nucleotide sequences shared between donor and recipient could not be assigned, those sequences were removed. To be classed as alloreactive, a clone needed at least 2-fold expansion over unstimulated cells and a minimum CFSE-low frequency of 0.002% (template counts) or 0.001% (read counts). A clone was considered mappable if detected in the sequenced pre-transplant spleen, lymph node, or MLR CFSE-low populations of the donor or recipient. Cumulative frequency of alloreactive clones was calculated as a percentage of all sequences weighted by copy number. Not all clones reach the TCRdb copy of this immuneACCESS table, which keeps in-frame sequences only. Checked studies attribute under half of the gap to unresolved V genes and leave the rest unexplained. The V and J calls and clone size are taken from that table; D and trimming were inferred from the DNA. This sample gives under 25,000 clones in total; 82% of them show up just once. The top ten clonotypes cover 0.93% of the sample.

The label giving this sample's time point can be read as: cells obtained before transplantation from donor or recipient. CD3+CD4+ and CD3+CD8+ populations were FACS-sorted from unstimulated pre-transplant donor and recipient cells taken from spleen or lymph nodes. The chain is encoded by TRBV7-6 joined to TRBJ2-2; the D element could tentatively be TRBD1 or TRBD2, as 6 bases agree for each. This TCR derives from a human donor who was the organ donor for an intestinal transplant. The sequencing here drew on unstimulated CD8+ T cells sorted from spleen or lymph node cells, taken before transplant. The nucleotide sequence reads as follows: TGTGCCAGCAGCTTAGCGGGCGGGATACGGGACACGAACACCGGGGAGCTGTTTTTT. It translates to CASSLAGGIRDTNTGELFF.